This paragraph covers one T cell receptor (beta chain) sequence. The antigen is not known. CDR1 SGHKS and CDR2 YYEKEE come from the germline V gene (reference sequence). V lost 0 bases to trimming and J lost 6 bases; unmatched junction nucleotides: 6. The CDR3 totals 16 residues. TCRdb used MiXCR to reprocess the reads, holding one entry per CDR3 protein. Of 680,000 or so distinct CDR3 sequences listed, about 33% are singletons. This sample was taken from a study of T cell repertoires in cytomegalovirus infection. Study at large: CMV epitopes, recently identified HLA-C-restricted and well-studied HLA-B-restricted, were used. Points from the study as a whole: Carriers of CMV and the relevant HLA type were discriminated by public TCR beta frequency. Ex vivo responses were dominated by HLA-C-restricted CMV-specific TCR beta clonotypes.

The rearrangement joins TRBV5-5 to TRBJ1-4, with 9 bases identical to TRBD1. The receptor was isolated from a human donor in good health (CMV status not recorded). Some clones in this sample may be carry-over from other donors' samples. Sequencing used cultured PBMCs, obtained from culture after CMV antigen stimulation. The CDR3 DNA reads TGTGCCAGCAGCTTGGGGGGGACAGGGCTCGATGAAAAACTGTTTTTT. As protein: CASSLGGTGLDEKLFF.